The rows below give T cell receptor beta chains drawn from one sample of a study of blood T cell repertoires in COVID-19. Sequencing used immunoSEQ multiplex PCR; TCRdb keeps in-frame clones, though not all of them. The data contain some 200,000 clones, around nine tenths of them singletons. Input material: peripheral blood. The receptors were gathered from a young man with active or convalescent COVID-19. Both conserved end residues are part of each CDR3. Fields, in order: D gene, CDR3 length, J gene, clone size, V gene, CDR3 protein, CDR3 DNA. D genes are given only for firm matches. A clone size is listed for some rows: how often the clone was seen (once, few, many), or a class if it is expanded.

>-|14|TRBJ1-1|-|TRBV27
CASTPGGRMGEAFF
TGTGCCAGCACCCCGGGGGGGCGAATGGGTGAAGCTTTCTTT
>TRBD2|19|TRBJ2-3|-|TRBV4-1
CASSLTGTSGSRSTDTQYF
TGCGCCAGCAGCCTAACCGGGACTAGCGGGAGTAGGAGCACAGATACGCAGTATTTT
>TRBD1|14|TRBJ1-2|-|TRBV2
CASTQGVRDYGYTF
TGTGCCAGTACGCAGGGGGTTAGGGACTATGGCTACACCTTC
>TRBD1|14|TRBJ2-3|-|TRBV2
CASRPTGTTDTQYF
TGTGCCAGCAGACCGACAGGGACCACAGATACGCAGTATTTT
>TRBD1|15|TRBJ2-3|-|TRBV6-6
CASSRSGGGTDTQYF
TGTGCCAGCAGTCGTTCAGGGGGCGGTACAGATACGCAGTATTTT
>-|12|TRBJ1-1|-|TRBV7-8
CASSPSPGVAFF
TGTGCCAGCAGCCCCTCCCCAGGGGTAGCTTTCTTT
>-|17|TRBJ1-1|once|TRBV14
CASSQETQIRGNTEAFF
TGTGCCAGCAGCCAAGAAACCCAAATTCGGGGGAACACTGAAGCTTTCTTT
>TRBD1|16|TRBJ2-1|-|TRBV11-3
CASSLSTGGGHNEQFF
TGTGCCAGCAGCTTAAGTACAGGGGGCGGCCACAATGAGCAGTTCTTC
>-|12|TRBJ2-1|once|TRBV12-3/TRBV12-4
CASSFQGNEQFF
TGTGCCAGCAGCTTCCAGGGGAATGAGCAGTTCTTC
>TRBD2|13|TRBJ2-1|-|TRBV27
CASRDYKRNEQFF
TGTGCCAGCCGGGACTATAAGCGCAATGAGCAGTTCTTC
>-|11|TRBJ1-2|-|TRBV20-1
CSASGQNGYTF
TGCAGTGCTAGTGGGCAGAATGGCTACACCTTC
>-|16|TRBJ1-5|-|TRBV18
CASSPMEGLYNQPQHF
TGTGCCAGCTCACCAATGGAGGGCCTCTACAATCAGCCCCAGCATTTT
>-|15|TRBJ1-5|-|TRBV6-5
CASGRSRVSNQPQHF
TGTGCCAGCGGAAGGAGCAGGGTGAGCAATCAGCCCCAGCATTTT
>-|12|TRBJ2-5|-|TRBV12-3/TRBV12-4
CASSLYLETQYF
TGTGCCAGCAGTTTATATTTGGAGACCCAGTACTTC
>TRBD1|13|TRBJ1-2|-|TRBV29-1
CSDYEQGARGYTF
TGCAGCGACTACGAACAGGGGGCGCGTGGCTACACCTTC
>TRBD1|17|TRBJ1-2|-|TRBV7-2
CASSPHLQGSLSRGYTF
TGTGCCAGCAGCCCCCACCTACAGGGGAGCCTTTCTAGGGGCTACACCTTC
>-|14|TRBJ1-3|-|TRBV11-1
CASSSRDSRNTIYF
TGTGCCAGCAGCTCCCGGGACTCACGGAACACCATATATTTT